These 22 T cell receptor beta chains share one sample of origin, sequenced in a study of OX40 agonist ivuxolimab in advanced cancers. The repertoire was sequenced with immunoSEQ multiplex PCR; TCRdb's copy has only in-frame clones and lacks some. This sample carries about 87,000 clones, 85% to 90% of them seen once, and the ten largest clones take 1.5% to 2%. Sequencing was performed on CD4+ or CD8+ T cells sorted from blood, taken in a trial of the OX40 agonist ivuxolimab. The receptor set was obtained from an adult with an advanced solid tumor such as melanoma, head and neck, liver or kidney cancer.

This clone has just one count. This chain connects TRBV18 to TRBJ2-1; D is unresolved. V was clipped by 6 bases and J by 2 bases, with 8 bases between them. The germline CDR1 and CDR2 sequences are KGHSH and LQKENI. CDR3 size: 13 residues. The CDR3 coding sequence is TGTGCCAGCTCCCTTTTCACCTACAATGAGCAGTTCTTC. Its protein product is CASSLFTYNEQFF.

The chain carries TRBV9 and TRBJ2-4; no firm D call. V was shortened by 9 bases and J by 0 bases, with 16 bases between the two germline ends. CDR3 length: 15 amino acids. Germline loops: CDR1 SGDLS, CDR2 YYNGEE. DNA of the CDR3: TGTGCCATCCACCTGAGCGTTCTAGCCAAAAACATTCAGTACTTC. This gives the protein CAIHLSVLAKNIQYF.

The chain has TRBV18 and TRBJ2-2; 9 bases map to TRBD1. The CDR3 totals 17 residues. V shed 1 base and J 5 bases; nucleotides not matched to a gene: 8. Germline assignment: CDR1 KGHSH and CDR2 LQKENI. As DNA, the CDR3 is TGTGCCAGCTCACCACGCATCGGGACAGGGAGGACCGGGGAGCTGTTTTTT. Its translation: CASSPRIGTGRTGELFF. Complete variable domain (other parts from reference TRBV18 and TRBJ2-2): NAGVMQNPRHLVRRRGQEARLRCSPMKGHSHVYWYRQLPEEGLKFMVYLQKENIIDESGMPKERFSAEFPKEGPSILRIQQVVRGDSAAYFCASSPRIGTGRTGELFFGEGSRLTVL.

The table lists this clone with a count of one. This same CDR3 is encoded by further DNA sequences in the sample. The chain combines TRBV14 with TRBJ1-1; D is unresolved. Germline loops: CDR1 SGHDN, CDR2 FVKESK. The V end lost 4 bases, the J end lost 0 bases, and 9 bases lay between the germline ends. The CDR3 covers 14 residues. The DNA of the CDR3 is TGTGCCAGCAGCCCCCCCGGTATGAACACTGAAGCTTTCTTT. As protein: CASSPPGMNTEAFF.

The chain recombines TRBV9 with TRBJ2-7, with a tentative D call TRBD2 (5 bases). This CDR3 has 15 residues. Trimming removed 0 bases at V and 5 bases at J, with 15 bases between. From germline, CDR1 is SGDLS and CDR2 YYNGEE. CDR3 sequence: CASSVGGLSPHEQYF. The CDR3 DNA reads TGTGCCAGCAGCGTAGGAGGACTCTCCCCCCACGAGCAGTACTTC. The complete variable domain, with remaining parts taken from reference TRBV9 and TRBJ2-7, reads DSGVTQTPKHLITATGQRVTLRCSPRSGDLSVYWYQQSLDQGLQFLIQYYNGEERAKGNILERFSAQQFPDLHSELNLSSLELGDSALYFCASSVGGLSPHEQYFGPGTRLTVT.

The chain combines TRBV6-6 with TRBJ2-2; TRBD1 agrees at 9 bases. V was clipped by 5 bases and J by 8 bases; unmatched bases: 9. Germline CDR1 reads MNHNY; CDR2 reads SVGAGI (reference sequence). The CDR3 has 15 residues. CDR3 amino acids: CASSGDRGETGELFF. The CDR3 coding sequence is TGTGCCAGCAGTGGCGACAGGGGGGAGACGGGGGAGCTGTTTTTT.

The rearrangement joins TRBV21-1 to TRBJ2-1; TRBD1 is the table's D call and was not checked against the DNA. TRBV21-1 is assigned pseudogene status. This CDR3 has 17 amino acids. CDR3 bases: TGTGCCAGCAGCAAATATAGAGGTGGGACAGGGACGAATGAGCAGTTCTTC. Translation: CASSKYRGGTGTNEQFF.

CDR3 protein: CASSQDLGGGALNQETQYF. CDR3 DNA: TGCGCCAGCAGCCAAGATTTGGGGGGCGGGGCCCTGAATCAAGAGACCCAGTACTTC. This chain links TRBV4-3 with TRBJ2-5; either TRBD1 or TRBD2 may fit D (6 bases each). Trimming removed 0 bases from V and 2 bases from J, with 22 bases in between. The germline V gene encodes CDR1 LGHNA and CDR2 YSLEER. The CDR3 runs to 19 residues.

This sequence joins TRBV7-8 and TRBJ2-5; D gene uncertain. The germline CDR1 and CDR2 sequences are SGHVS and FQNEAQ. V was trimmed by 4 bases and J by 0 bases, leaving 6 bases between them. This CDR3 spans 13 amino acids. DNA for the CDR3: TGTGCCAGCAGCTCTAAGAACCAAGAGACCCAGTACTTC. Residues: CASSSKNQETQYF.

J is TRBJ2-7 and V is TRBV7-6; D call uncertain. The V end lost 5 bases, the J end lost 6 bases, and 14 bases lay between the germline ends. The length of the CDR3 is 13 residues. The germline gives CDR1 SGHVS, CDR2 FNYEAQ. CDR3 sequence reads: CASSHLRVREQYF. In nucleotides, the CDR3 is TGTGCCAGCAGCCACTTAAGGGTTCGCGAGCAGTACTTC.

The rearrangement joins TRBV5-1 to TRBJ2-7, with TRBD2 as a possible D gene (5 bases). The CDR3 covers 15 residues. Trimming left V 0 bases short and J 4 bases short, with 14 bases between. Germline V gives CDR1 SGHRS, CDR2 YFSETQ. The CDR3 DNA is TGCGCCAGCAGCTTGGACCCGGGAATGGGGTACGAGCAGTACTTC. Amino acid sequence: CASSLDPGMGYEQYF.

Concerning this clone: One end of the junction varies from germline; a read error may be responsible. The rearrangement joins TRBV11-2 to TRBJ1-2; no firm D call. Germline assignment: CDR1 SGHAT and CDR2 FQNNGV. This CDR3 region has 15 residues. The CDR3 sequence is CASSLGATSNYGYTF. The CDR3 nucleotides are TGTGCCAGCAGTTTAGGCGCTACCAGTAACTATGGCTACACCTTC. Variable domain in full (rest from reference TRBV11-2 and TRBJ1-2): EAGVAQSPRYKIIEKRQSVAFWCNPISGHATLYWYQQILGQGPKLLIQFQNNGVVDDSQLPKDRFSAERLKGVDSTLKIQPAKLEDSAVYLCASSLGATSNYGYTFGSGTRLTVV.

The chain uses TRBV18 and TRBJ1-2, with D perhaps TRBD1 (5 bases). Germline lookup yields CDR1 KGHSH and CDR2 LQKENI. This CDR3 is built from 14 residues. The V and J ends lost 0 bases and 7 bases respectively, with 12 bases between them. The CDR3 nucleotides read TGTGCCAGCTCACCACCGGTTCAGGGTGCTGGCTACACCTTC. Protein sequence: CASSPPVQGAGYTF.

The genes are TRBV2 and TRBJ1-2; the match to TRBD1 covers 8 bases. The V gene end was trimmed by 6 bases and the J gene end by 3 bases; junction bases not matched to a gene: 3. This CDR3 is 13 amino acids long. Germline V gene sequence: CDR1 SNHLY, CDR2 FYNNEI. CDR3 residues: CASSADRDYGYTF. The DNA of the CDR3 is TGTGCCAGCAGCGCGGACAGGGACTATGGCTACACCTTC.

This clone was counted a few times. The gene calls are TRBV6-5 and TRBJ1-3; TRBD1 is a possible D gene (5 bases). The V gene lost 4 bases and the J gene lost 0 bases, with 13 bases spanning the gap. The CDR3 has 16 residues. The germline gives CDR1 MNHEY, CDR2 SVGAGI. The CDR3 loop reads CASSSLGRGSGNTIYF. The CDR3 coding sequence is TGTGCCAGCAGTTCCCTTGGAAGGGGCTCTGGAAACACCATATATTTT.

The chain is built from TRBV5-1 and TRBJ2-7; D not certain. V was shortened by 0 bases and J by 2 bases, with 9 bases between the two germline ends. CDR1 is SGHRS and CDR2 is YFSETQ in the germline V gene. CDR3 length equals 14 residues. The CDR3 DNA reads as TGCGCCAGCAGCTTGGGGACGGGCACCTACGAGCAGTACTTC. The encoded protein is CASSLGTGTYEQYF.

The chain carries TRBV4-1 and TRBJ1-6; D perhaps matches TRBD1 (6 bases). Trimming shortened V by 1 base and J by 10 bases, and 14 bases separated the two germline ends. Germline values: CDR1 MGHRA, CDR2 YSYEKL. The CDR3 spans 15 residues. DNA of the CDR3: TGCGCCAGCAGCCAAGGAGGATCAGGGGCCTCACCCCTCCACTTT. This codes for CASSQGGSGASPLHF.

This chain links TRBV7-7 with TRBJ2-3; D is perhaps TRBD2 (6 bases). The germline V and J ends were trimmed by 0 bases and 0 bases, with 10 bases remaining between them. Germline values: CDR1 SSHAT, CDR2 FNYEAQ (reference sequence). The CDR3 totals 16 residues. CDR3 protein: CASSLALGTSTDTQYF. The CDR3, as DNA: TGTGCCAGCAGCTTAGCCCTGGGGACTAGCACAGATACGCAGTATTTT. Full variable domain (missing parts from reference TRBV7-7 and TRBJ2-3): GAGVSQSPRYKVTKRGQDVTLRCDPISSHATLYWYQQALGQGPEFLTYFNYEAQPDKSGLPSDRFSAERPEGSISTLTIQRTEQRDSAMYRCASSLALGTSTDTQYFGPGTRLTVL.

This chain uses TRBV7-9 with TRBJ2-7; D is uncertain. Trimming shortened V by 5 bases and J by 3 bases, and 11 bases separated the two germline ends. CDR1 SEHNR and CDR2 FQNEAQ come from the germline V gene (reference sequence). This CDR3 has 13 residues. The CDR3 region has the DNA TGTGCCAGCAGCCTGACACGTGGCTACGAGCAGTACTTC. Translation gives CASSLTRGYEQYF. The complete variable domain, with remaining parts taken from reference TRBV7-9 and TRBJ2-7, reads DTGVSQNPRHKITKRGQNVTFRCDPISEHNRLYWYRQTLGQGPEFLTYFQNEAQLEKSRLLSDRFSAERPKGSFSTLEIQRTEQGDSAMYLCASSLTRGYEQYFGPGTRLTVT.

The J gene is TRBJ2-3, the V gene TRBV19; 14 bases fit TRBD2. The CDR3 is 17 amino acids. Trimming removed 5 bases from V and 2 bases from J; junction bases left unmatched: 6. Per the germline V gene, CDR1 is LNHDA and CDR2 is SQIVND (reference sequence). The CDR3 DNA follows: TGTGCCAGTAGTTCTGGGACTAGCGGGGGACCCACAGATACGCAGTATTTT. It is translated as CASSSGTSGGPTDTQYF.

J is TRBJ1-1 and V is TRBV7-2, with D possibly TRBD1 on 5 matching bases. V lost 8 bases to trimming and J lost 1 base, with 11 bases between them. The CDR3 sequence is 13 residues long. CDR1 is SGHTA, CDR2 FQGNSA, per germline. The CDR3 loop reads CASQRGGNTEAFF. The CDR3 DNA sequence: TGTGCCAGCCAAAGGGGTGGGAACACTGAAGCTTTCTTT.

This sequence joins TRBV18 and TRBJ2-3, with 8 positions matching TRBD2. After removal of 1 base from V and 1 base from J, the junction contained 1 base not matched to a gene. Germline lookup yields CDR1 KGHSH and CDR2 LQKENI. This CDR3 is built from 15 residues. CDR3 amino acids: CASSPQAGGTDTQYF. DNA of the CDR3: TGTGCCAGCTCACCACAAGCGGGGGGCACAGATACGCAGTATTTT.